These 25 T cell receptor beta chains were all obtained from the same sample, sequenced in a study of blood T cell repertoires in COVID-19. TCRdb's copy holds only in-frame clones and misses some; the assay was immunoSEQ multiplex PCR. The table shows more than 110,000 clones, with around nine tenths occurring only once. The sample consisted of peripheral blood. The receptors here all came from a man in his sixties with active or convalescent COVID-19.

CDR3 protein: CASSSLRGEAFF. CDR3 bases: TGTGCCAGCAGCTCGCTCAGGGGAGAAGCTTTCTTT. The chain uses TRBV12-3 or TRBV12-4 and TRBJ1-1, with D perhaps TRBD1 (6 bases). Trimming shortened V by 6 bases and J by 8 bases, and 13 bases separated the two germline ends. The CDR3 spans 12 residues.

V and J are TRBV5-6 and TRBJ1-1; D is uncertain. Germline V lookup: CDR1 SGHDT, CDR2 YYEEEE. With 4 bases removed from V and 3 bases from J, the gap between germline ends came to 13 bases. The CDR3 loop spans 14 amino acids. DNA for the CDR3: TGTGCCAGCAGCCGGGGAAGGGAATACACTGAAGCTTTCTTT. Protein product: CASSRGREYTEAFF.

V is TRBV29-1 and J is TRBJ1-1, with 9 bases fitting TRBD1. CDR1 is SQVTM, CDR2 ANQGSEA, per germline. J gave up 1 base and V 3 bases, and 3 bases lay outside the gene matches. The CDR3 is 14 residues long. As DNA, the CDR3 is TGCAGCGTTGATCCGGGACAGGGGAACACTGAAGCTTTCTTT. Its protein product is CSVDPGQGNTEAFF.

The rearrangement joins TRBV9 to TRBJ2-3; D is unclear. The CDR3 totals 14 residues. The germline V gene has CDR1 SGDLS and CDR2 YYNGEE. Trimming removed 0 bases at V and 2 bases at J, with 7 bases between. The CDR3 here is CASSVDTITDTQYF. The CDR3 region has the DNA TGTGCCAGCAGCGTAGACACAATCACAGATACGCAGTATTTT.

This rearrangement joins TRBV7-2 to TRBJ2-7; 11 bases match TRBD1. The CDR3 consists of 15 residues. Germline V gene sequence: CDR1 SGHTA, CDR2 FQGNSA. The junction had 9 bases not matched to a gene; V was cut back by 6 bases and J by 5 bases. In nucleotides, the CDR3 is TGTGCCAGCAGAATAGTAGGACAGGGGGCCCACGAGCAGTACTTC. Its protein product is CASRIVGQGAHEQYF.

The J gene is TRBJ1-2, the V gene TRBV10-1, with a weak D call TRBD1 (5 bases). V lost 5 bases to trimming and J lost 2 bases, with 12 bases between them. Germline CDR1 WNHNN, CDR2 SYGVQD (reference sequence). The CDR3 is 14 residues long. This CDR3 is CASSTDSLNYGYTF. The CDR3 bases are TGCGCCAGCAGTACCGACAGCCTGAACTATGGCTACACCTTC.

This clone was detected once. In DNA, the CDR3 is TGTGCCAGCCAGCGGGGGGGCCGCACAGATACGCAGTATTTT. This encodes CASQRGGRTDTQYF. The V gene is TRBV7-2, the J gene TRBJ2-3; 10 bases line up with TRBD2. The V and J ends lost 8 bases and 1 base, in that order; junction bases with no gene match: 3. There are 14 residues in the CDR3. CDR1 and CDR2 from the germline V gene are SGHTA and FQGNSA.

The chain joins TRBV4-3 to TRBJ1-2; D possibly corresponds to TRBD1 (6 bases). The CDR3 consists of 18 residues. Trimming left V 0 bases short and J 1 base short, with 18 bases between. Germline V CDR1 and CDR2: LGHNA, YSLEER. The CDR3 region is CASSQDVGAPNFNYGYTF. The CDR3 DNA reads as TGCGCCAGCAGCCAAGATGTGGGGGCCCCCAACTTTAACTATGGCTACACCTTC.

This chain uses TRBV27 with TRBJ1-1; no clear D. The CDR3 covers 14 residues. Deletions cut 3 bases from V and 7 bases from J, with 15 bases between. The germline CDR1 and CDR2 sequences are MNHEY and SMNVEV (reference sequence). CDR3 residues: CASSFSLEADEAFF. The CDR3 DNA reads TGTGCCAGCAGTTTCTCCCTCGAGGCAGATGAAGCTTTCTTT.

The chain joins TRBV30 to TRBJ1-6, with D possibly TRBD1 on 5 matching bases. Germline V gives CDR1 GTSNPN, CDR2 SVGIG (reference sequence). CDR3 size: 15 residues. V gave up 0 bases and J gave up 14 bases, with 20 bases separating them. In DNA, the CDR3 is TGTGCCTGGAGTGTCGACAGATTACCCCTCCGGGCCCTCCACTTT. Protein sequence: CAWSVDRLPLRALHF.

V and J are TRBV28 and TRBJ1-2; the match to TRBD1 covers 9 bases. This CDR3 spans 12 amino acids. V was pared by 7 bases and J by 8 bases, with 5 bases of the junction left unmatched. Per germline, CDR1 MDHEN and CDR2 SYDVKM. The CDR3 protein is CASNPGQGGYTF. In DNA, the CDR3 is TGTGCCAGCAATCCGGGACAGGGAGGCTACACCTTC.

The CDR3 bases are TGTGCCACCAGCAGCGACAGAGGACTAATTTATGAAGCTTTCTTT. Its translation is CATSSDRGLIYEAFF. V is TRBV15 and J is TRBJ1-1; D perhaps matches TRBD1 (5 bases). Deletions cut 3 bases from V and 7 bases from J, with 18 bases between. Per germline, CDR1 LNHNV and CDR2 YYDKDF (reference sequence). This CDR3 region has 15 residues.

The chain couples TRBV6-5 to TRBJ1-4; 7 bases map to TRBD1. This CDR3 is 14 amino acids long. Germline V CDR1 and CDR2: MNHEY, SVGAGI. With V trimmed by 4 bases and J by 6 bases, 5 bases remained unmatched. CDR3 in amino acids: CASSSTGVDEKLFF. CDR3 coding DNA: TGTGCCAGCAGTTCCACAGGGGTCGATGAAAAACTGTTTTTT.

The CDR3 reads CASSLTGSNQPQHF. The CDR3, as DNA: TGCGCCAGCAGCTTAACCGGTAGCAATCAGCCCCAGCATTTT. The chain combines TRBV5-1 with TRBJ1-5; the D is unclear. Germline-derived CDR1 and CDR2 are SGHRS and YFSETQ. There are 14 residues in the CDR3. Trimming took 2 bases from V and 0 from J, leaving 6 bases between them. The full variable domain, with the rest looked up from reference TRBV5-1 and TRBJ1-5, is KAGVTQTPRYLIKTRGQQVTLSCSPISGHRSVSWYQQTPGQGLQFLFEYFSETQRNKGNFPGRFSGRQFSNSRSEMNVSTLELGDSALYLCASSLTGSNQPQHFGDGTRLSIL.

The chain carries TRBV24-1 and TRBJ2-4, with D tentatively TRBD1 (6 bases). Trimming removed 4 bases at V and 10 bases at J, with 22 bases between. Germline CDR1 and CDR2: KGHDR and SFDVKD. The CDR3 is 16 amino acids. The CDR3, as DNA: TGTGCCACCAGTGACACCAAGACGGGACGTAGGGGGATTCAGTACTTC. Amino acid sequence: CATSDTKTGRRGIQYF.

This rearrangement joins TRBV3-1 (or the pseudogene TRBV3-2) to TRBJ2-1, with TRBD2 matching 10 bases. The V segment lost 6 bases and the J segment 9 bases; nucleotides outside the gene matches: 11. The CDR3 extends over 15 amino acids. The germline V gene encodes CDR1 LGHDT and CDR2 YNNKEL (reference sequence). The CDR3 nucleotides read TGTGCCAGCAGGGGGCGGGCTAGCGGGAGCGGTGAGCAGTTCTTC. Translating gives CASRGRASGSGEQFF.

The chain employs TRBV5-1 and TRBJ1-1; a possible D gene is TRBD1 (5 bases). V was cut by 4 bases and J by 5 bases, with 12 bases left in between. Germline V CDR1 and CDR2: SGHRS, YFSETQ. The CDR3 is 13 amino acids. CDR3 nucleotide sequence: TGCGCCAGCAGCGGGGGGATGGTTACTGAAGCTTTCTTT. It translates to CASSGGMVTEAFF.

This rearrangement joins TRBV29-1 to TRBJ2-1; no firm D call. Germline assignment: CDR1 SQVTM and CDR2 ANQGSEA. V lost 2 bases to trimming and J lost 15 bases, with 11 bases between them. The CDR3 length is 10 residues. CDR3 sequence reads: CSVETAGWFF. In DNA, the CDR3 is TGCAGCGTTGAAACGGCAGGTTGGTTCTTC.

The chain carries TRBV19 and TRBJ2-5, with 7 bases matching TRBD2. This CDR3 is built from 16 residues. Germline CDR1 LNHDA, CDR2 SQIVND (reference sequence). V was clipped by 3 bases and J by 2 bases; unmatched bases: 9. The CDR3, as DNA: TGTGCCAGTAGTATCTGGGCGGGAGTAGGGCAAGAGACCCAGTACTTC. It codes for CASSIWAGVGQETQYF. Full variable domain (missing parts from reference TRBV19 and TRBJ2-5): DGGITQSPKYLFRKEGQNVTLSCEQNLNHDAMYWYRQDPGQGLRLIYYSQIVNDFQKGDIAEGYSVSREKKESFPLTVTSAQKNPTAFYLCASSIWAGVGQETQYFGPGTRLLVL.

The chain combines TRBV5-1 with TRBJ2-3; TRBD2 aligns across 12 bases. Per the germline V gene, CDR1 is SGHRS and CDR2 is YFSETQ. This CDR3 is 18 amino acids long. After removal of 4 bases from V and 0 bases from J, the junction contained 9 bases not matched to a gene. CDR3 amino acids: CASSTPSGGAPSTDTQYF. In DNA, the CDR3 is TGCGCCAGCAGCACCCCTAGCGGGGGGGCTCCTAGCACAGATACGCAGTATTTT.

The chain uses TRBV7-8 and TRBJ1-2; the D gene is possibly TRBD1 (6 bases). The germline CDR1 and CDR2 sequences are SGHVS and FQNEAQ. CDR3 length equals 16 residues. Trimming removed 2 bases at V and 2 bases at J, with 15 bases between. The CDR3, as DNA: TGTGCCAGCAGCTTAAACCCCTCCGGACAGAACTATGGCTACACCTTC. Translated, it gives CASSLNPSGQNYGYTF.

CDR3 residues: CSGGGTAQETQYF. The CDR3 nucleotides are TGCAGCGGGGGGGGGACAGCCCAAGAGACCCAGTACTTC. The chain uses TRBV29-1 and TRBJ2-5, with D possibly called TRBD1 or TRBD2 (7 bases each). The CDR3 sequence is 13 residues long. Trimming removed 7 bases at V and 1 base at J, with 13 bases between. Germline V gene lookup returns CDR1 SQVTM and CDR2 ANQGSEA. Supplemented by reference TRBV29-1 and TRBJ2-5, the full variable domain reads SAVISQKPSRDICQRGTSLTIQCQVDSQVTMMFWYRQQPGQSLTLIATANQGSEATYESGFVIDKFPISRPNLTFSTLTVSNMSPEDSSIYLCSGGGTAQETQYFGPGTRLLVL.

The sample holds one count of this clone. The V and J genes are TRBV24-1 and TRBJ2-1; tentative D call: TRBD2 (7 bases). Trimming stripped 7 bases from V and 4 bases from J, with 16 bases between. The CDR3 is made up of 15 amino acids. The germline V gene has CDR1 KGHDR and CDR2 SFDVKD. The CDR3 DNA follows: TGTGCCACCAGCCCAAGGGGGGGGCTATACAATGAGCAGTTCTTC. This codes for CATSPRGGLYNEQFF.

V and J are TRBV18 and TRBJ2-7; 8 positions match TRBD2. Trimming took 3 bases from V and 0 from J; bases not matched to a gene: 7. The germline CDR1 and CDR2 sequences are KGHSH and LQKENI. This CDR3 contains 16 residues. The DNA of the CDR3 is TGTGCCAGCTCACCCCCTTCAGCGGGGGCCTCCTACGAGCAGTACTTC. Translating gives CASSPPSAGASYEQYF.

The CDR3 DNA reads TGTGCCAGCAGGAGCAGGGGGGCCTCCTACGAGCAGTACTTC. This sequence encodes CASRSRGASYEQYF. The chain recombines TRBV6-5 with TRBJ2-7; D may be TRBD1 (7 bases). V lost 6 bases and J lost 0, with 12 bases in between. The CDR3 covers 14 residues. Germline CDR1 MNHEY, CDR2 SVGAGI.